One and the same sample provided the 3 T cell receptor beta chains below, sequenced in a study of blood T cell repertoires in COVID-19. Assay used: immunoSEQ multiplex PCR; TCRdb lists only in-frame clones, some missing. This table has 200,000 or so clones, 70% to 85% appearing once. The sample comprised PBMCs or T cells enriched from blood (not recorded which). The receptors come from a man aged 55-75 years who had recovered from COVID-19.

This chain links TRBV7-2 with TRBJ2-7, with 7 positions matching TRBD1. Trimming took 5 bases from V and 2 from J; bases not matched to a gene: 9. The germline V gene has CDR1 SGHTA and CDR2 FQGNSA. CDR3 length: 15 amino acids. The CDR3 region has the DNA TGTGCCAGCAGCCCTGCCCGGGACAGCCCCTACGAGCAGTACTTC. The encoded protein is CASSPARDSPYEQYF.

The chain carries TRBV19 and TRBJ1-5; D may be TRBD1 (6 bases). This CDR3 contains 15 residues. Per the germline V gene, CDR1 is LNHDA and CDR2 is SQIVND (reference sequence). V was shortened by 5 bases and J by 4 bases, with 15 bases between the two germline ends. The DNA of the CDR3 is TGTGCCAGTAGTCCCCCCAGGGGATCTAATCAGCCCCAGCATTTT. Translated: CASSPPRGSNQPQHF.

V is TRBV9 and J is TRBJ1-3, with D uncertain. The CDR3 covers 14 residues. Germline loops: CDR1 SGDLS, CDR2 YYNGEE. The V end was cut by 0 bases, the J end by 8 bases, with 12 bases between. CDR3 region: CASSVDPNRDTIYF. The CDR3 bases are TGTGCCAGCAGCGTAGACCCTAACCGGGACACCATATATTTT. Together with reference TRBV9 and TRBJ1-3, the CDR3 gives the full variable domain: DSGVTQTPKHLITATGQRVTLRCSPRSGDLSVYWYQQSLDQGLQFLIQYYNGEERAKGNILERFSAQQFPDLHSELNLSSLELGDSALYFCASSVDPNRDTIYFGEGSWLTVV.